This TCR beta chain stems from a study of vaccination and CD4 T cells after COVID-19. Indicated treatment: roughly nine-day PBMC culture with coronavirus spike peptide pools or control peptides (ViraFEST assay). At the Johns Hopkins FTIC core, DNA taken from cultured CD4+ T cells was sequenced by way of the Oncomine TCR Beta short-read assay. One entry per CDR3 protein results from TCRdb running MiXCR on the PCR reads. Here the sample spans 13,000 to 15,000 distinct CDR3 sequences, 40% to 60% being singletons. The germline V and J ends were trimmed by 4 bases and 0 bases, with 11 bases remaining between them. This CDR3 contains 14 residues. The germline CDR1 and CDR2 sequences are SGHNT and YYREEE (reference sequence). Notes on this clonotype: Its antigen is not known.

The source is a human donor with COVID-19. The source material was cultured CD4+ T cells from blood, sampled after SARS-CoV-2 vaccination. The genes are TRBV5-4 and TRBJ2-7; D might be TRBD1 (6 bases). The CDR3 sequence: CASSTKQGSYEQYF. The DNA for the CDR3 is TGTGCCAGCAGCACGAAACAGGGCTCCTACGAGCAGTACTTC.